Listed below are T cell receptor beta chains from one sample, sequenced in a study of shared clonotypes between healthy human individuals. Repertoires were generated with immunoSEQ multiplex PCR, while TCRdb's copy carries only in-frame clones and drops some. Among 1,400,000 or so clones, approximately 98.5% were seen once, and the ten largest hold under 0.45%. The source material was naive CD4+ T cells sorted from blood. The receptor source for this set is a young man in good health. CDR3s include the opening cysteine and the closing phenylalanine or tryptophan. The D gene is left open where the match is weak. The size field is filled for only some rows; it gives once, few, many or a size class.

d_call: NA; v_call: TRBV7-7; clone_size: NA; j_call: TRBJ2-5; cdr3_nt: TGTGCCAGCAGCTTGACCTCGAAGGGGGAGACCCAGTACTTC; cdr3_aa: CASSLTSKGETQYF
d_call: NA; v_call: TRBV7-9; clone_size: NA; j_call: TRBJ2-7; cdr3_nt: TGTGCCAGCAGCTTCCCAACCCTCAACGAGCAGTACTTC; cdr3_aa: CASSFPTLNEQYF
d_call: NA; v_call: TRBV13; clone_size: NA; j_call: TRBJ2-2; cdr3_nt: TGTGCCAGCAGCTTAAGGAGGTCCGGGGAGCTGTTTTTT; cdr3_aa: CASSLRRSGELFF
d_call: TRBD1; v_call: TRBV28; clone_size: NA; j_call: TRBJ2-5; cdr3_nt: TGTGCCAGCAGTTTATTAGGGACAGGGGATGGAGAGACCCAGTACTTC; cdr3_aa: CASSLLGTGDGETQYF
d_call: NA; v_call: TRBV28; clone_size: NA; j_call: TRBJ1-2; cdr3_nt: TGTGCCACCGTTCGGGCAGGGACGAATGCTAACTATGGCTACACCTTC; cdr3_aa: CATVRAGTNANYGYTF
d_call: TRBD1; v_call: TRBV18; clone_size: NA; j_call: TRBJ1-4; cdr3_nt: TGTGCCAGCTCACCCAATTCCGACAGGGGCGGAGAAAAACTGTTTTTT; cdr3_aa: CASSPNSDRGGEKLFF
d_call: NA; v_call: TRBV5-4; clone_size: NA; j_call: TRBJ2-1; cdr3_nt: TGTGCCAGCAGCCCCGGGATAAATGAGCAGTTCTTC; cdr3_aa: CASSPGINEQFF
d_call: NA; v_call: TRBV5-1; clone_size: NA; j_call: TRBJ2-3; cdr3_nt: TGCGCCAGCAGCACGCGGACAACTAGCACAGATACGCAGTATTTT; cdr3_aa: CASSTRTTSTDTQYF
d_call: TRBD2; v_call: TRBV7-2; clone_size: NA; j_call: TRBJ2-1; cdr3_nt: TGTGCCAGCACCTTAGTCTTTGCGGGAGGCAATGAGCAGTTCTTC; cdr3_aa: CASTLVFAGGNEQFF
d_call: TRBD2; v_call: TRBV4-2; clone_size: NA; j_call: TRBJ2-7; cdr3_nt: TGTGCCAGCAGCCCAAAGAGGGCCGGGACTAGCGGGAGTATCGAGCAGTACTTC; cdr3_aa: CASSPKRAGTSGSIEQYF
d_call: NA; v_call: TRBV18; clone_size: NA; j_call: TRBJ1-3; cdr3_nt: TGTGCCAGCTCACCACCGTTGGCCAGAGACTCTGGAAACACCATATATTTT; cdr3_aa: CASSPPLARDSGNTIYF
d_call: NA; v_call: TRBV29-1; clone_size: NA; j_call: TRBJ2-7; cdr3_nt: TGCAGCGTTGAAGTACTAGAGGGCTACGAGCAGTACTTC; cdr3_aa: CSVEVLEGYEQYF
d_call: TRBD1; v_call: TRBV6-6; clone_size: NA; j_call: TRBJ1-2; cdr3_nt: TGTGCCAGCAGTCGACCGGGACAGGGGAGTGGCTACACCTTC; cdr3_aa: CASSRPGQGSGYTF
d_call: NA; v_call: TRBV5-1; clone_size: once; j_call: TRBJ1-1; cdr3_nt: TGCGCCAGCAGCCCCGACAAGCCACAAGTAATGAACACTGAAGCTTTCTTT; cdr3_aa: CASSPDKPQVMNTEAFF
d_call: TRBD2; v_call: TRBV7-3; clone_size: once; j_call: TRBJ2-2; cdr3_nt: TGTGCCAGCAGCTCATTCACTGGGACTAGCGGGAGCAGAACCGGGGAGCTGTTTTTT; cdr3_aa: CASSSFTGTSGSRTGELFF
d_call: NA; v_call: TRBV6-5; clone_size: NA; j_call: TRBJ2-1; cdr3_nt: TGTGCCAGCAGTTACAGTCGCGGGAAGCACAATGAGCAGTTCTTC; cdr3_aa: CASSYSRGKHNEQFF
d_call: TRBD2; v_call: TRBV7-7; clone_size: NA; j_call: TRBJ2-7; cdr3_nt: TGTGCTAGCAGCCAAATAGCGGGAGTATCCGAGCAGTACTTC; cdr3_aa: CASSQIAGVSEQYF